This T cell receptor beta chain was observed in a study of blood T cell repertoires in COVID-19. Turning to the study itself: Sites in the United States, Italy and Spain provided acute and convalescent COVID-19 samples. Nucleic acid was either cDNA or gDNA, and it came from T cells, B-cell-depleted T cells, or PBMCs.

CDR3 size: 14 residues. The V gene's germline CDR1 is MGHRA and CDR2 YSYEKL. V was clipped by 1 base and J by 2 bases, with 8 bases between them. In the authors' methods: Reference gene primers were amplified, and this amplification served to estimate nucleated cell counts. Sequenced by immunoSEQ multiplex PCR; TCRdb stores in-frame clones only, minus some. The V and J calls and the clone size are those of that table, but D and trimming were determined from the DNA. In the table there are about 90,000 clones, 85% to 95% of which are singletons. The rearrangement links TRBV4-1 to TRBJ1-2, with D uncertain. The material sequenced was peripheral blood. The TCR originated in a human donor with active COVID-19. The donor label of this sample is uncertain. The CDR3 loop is CASSQAGGNYGYTF. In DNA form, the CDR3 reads TGCGCCAGCAGCCAAGCGGGAGGGAACTATGGCTACACCTTC.